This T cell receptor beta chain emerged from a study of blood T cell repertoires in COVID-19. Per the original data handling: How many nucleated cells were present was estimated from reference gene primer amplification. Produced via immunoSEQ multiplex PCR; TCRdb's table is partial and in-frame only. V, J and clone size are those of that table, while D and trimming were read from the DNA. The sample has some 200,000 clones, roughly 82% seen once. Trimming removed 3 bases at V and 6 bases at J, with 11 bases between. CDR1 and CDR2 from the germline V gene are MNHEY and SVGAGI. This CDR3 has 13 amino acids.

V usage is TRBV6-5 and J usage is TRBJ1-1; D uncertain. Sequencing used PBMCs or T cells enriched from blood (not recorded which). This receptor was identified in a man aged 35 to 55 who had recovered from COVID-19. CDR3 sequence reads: CASSYVWRAEAFF. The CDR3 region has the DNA TGTGCCAGCAGTTATGTCTGGAGGGCTGAAGCTTTCTTT.